A single sample gave rise to the 18 T cell receptor beta chains below, sequenced in a study of regulatory T cells in long-lasting Graves disease. Assembly of TCR beta libraries relied on iRepertoire HTBI primers together with Arm-PCR of CDR3 regions. Via MiXCR, TCRdb re-called the multiplex PCR reads, giving one row per CDR3 protein. Of 400,000 to 500,000 distinct CDR3 sequences in the sample, approximately 23% were seen once. Time point in this sample: persistent/refractory GD, antithyroid drugs over 5 years with positive TRAb. Preparation of the TCR library used RNA extracted from PBMCs. The sample here was peripheral blood mononuclear cells (PBMCs), taken when the disease was refractory, from a patient treated with antithyroid drugs. These receptor sequences come from a female donor with Graves disease.

This clonotype was detected ten times or more. The gene calls are TRBV12-3 or TRBV12-4 and TRBJ2-5; 9 positions match TRBD1. CDR3 size: 15 residues. Trimming removed 6 bases from V and 5 bases from J; junction bases left unmatched: 10. Here the CDR3 reads CASSPRQGGRETQYF. CDR3 DNA: TGTGCCAGCAGCCCTAGACAGGGGGGCCGGGAGACCCAGTACTTC.

V gene TRBV28 combines with J gene TRBJ2-1; D is possibly TRBD1 or TRBD2 (6 bases each). This CDR3 contains 16 residues. The V end was cut by 7 bases, the J end by 4 bases, with 20 bases between. Per germline, CDR1 MDHEN and CDR2 SYDVKM. CDR3: CASISEGQGRYNEQFF. The CDR3 DNA reads TGTGCCAGCATCTCCGAGGGCCAGGGGAGGTACAATGAGCAGTTCTTC.

The chain is built from TRBV19 and TRBJ2-5, with 7 bases lining up with TRBD1. Losses at the gene ends were 5 bases for V and 5 bases for J; bases not matched to a gene: 8. CDR1 is LNHDA, CDR2 SQIVND, per germline (reference sequence). This CDR3 comprises 14 residues. DNA for the CDR3: TGTGCCAGTAGTTCGGGGCCCAGGGGGGAGACCCAGTACTTC. It specifies CASSSGPRGETQYF.

The genes are TRBV20-1 and TRBJ1-5; D remains ambiguous. The V end was cut by 2 bases, the J end by 5 bases, with 16 bases between. The CDR3 covers 15 residues. The germline V gene has CDR1 DFQATT and CDR2 SNEGSKA (reference sequence). CDR3 sequence (DNA): TGCAGTGCTAGATGGGGAATAATGGCTCATCAGCCCCAGCATTTT. It yields the protein CSARWGIMAHQPQHF.

This clonotype was counted only a few times. This chain connects TRBV20-1 to TRBJ2-5, with TRBD2 as a possible D gene (7 bases). Germline lookup yields CDR1 DFQATT and CDR2 SNEGSKA (reference sequence). The CDR3 loop spans 13 amino acids. In DNA, the CDR3 is TGCGGGGGGGGCCGGGACGGTCAAGAGACCCAGTACTTC. Translated, it gives CGGGRDGQETQYF.

This clonotype was picked up many times. This chain links TRBV7-2 with TRBJ2-4; TRBD2 agrees at 7 bases. V trimming: 0 bases; J trimming: 6 bases; junction bases outside the gene matches: 8. The germline CDR1 and CDR2 sequences are SGHTA and FQGNSA. The CDR3 is 16 residues long. This chain's CDR3 is CASSLAFTAGINIQYF. The CDR3 DNA reads as TGTGCCAGCAGCTTAGCATTCACAGCGGGGATAAACATTCAGTACTTC.

This chain connects TRBV27 to TRBJ1-2; TRBD1 is a possible D gene (5 bases). The CDR3 totals 14 residues. Looked up from germline, CDR1 is MNHEY and CDR2 is SMNVEV (reference sequence). V was cut by 6 bases and J by 5 bases, with 16 bases left in between. The CDR3 spells CASSRDRDGYGYTF. The CDR3 region has the DNA TGTGCCAGCAGCCGGGACCGTGACGGGTATGGCTACACCTTC.

This clonotype is a singleton in its sample. The chain has TRBV10-3 and TRBJ2-1; 7 nucleotides agree with TRBD2. Unmatched junction bases numbered 8, after V lost 8 bases and J lost 10 bases. The CDR3 spans 12 residues. Per the germline V gene, CDR1 is ENHRY and CDR2 is SYGVKD. The CDR3 here is CAIGGRDVEQFF. CDR3 DNA: TGTGCCATCGGGGGGAGGGATGTGGAGCAGTTCTTC.

This clonotype was observed many times. The rearrangement uses TRBV28 and TRBJ1-2; the D is unclear. Germline V CDR1 and CDR2: MDHEN, SYDVKM. This CDR3 is built from 12 residues. V dropped 2 bases and J dropped 4 bases, with 5 bases sitting between them. The CDR3 DNA sequence: TGTGCCAGCAGTTTAGGGTTCTATGGCTACACCTTC. It is translated as CASSLGFYGYTF.

In its sample, this clonotype was seen a few times. The chain carries TRBV5-1 and TRBJ2-2; D may be TRBD1 (6 bases). V lost 0 bases and J lost 0, with 9 bases in between. This CDR3 region has 16 residues. Germline-derived CDR1 and CDR2 are SGHRS and YFSETQ. The CDR3 protein is CASSLEGGTNTGELFF. CDR3 nucleotide sequence: TGCGCCAGCAGCTTGGAAGGGGGAACGAACACCGGGGAGCTGTTTTTT.

This clonotype was recorded many times. The J gene is TRBJ2-7, the V gene TRBV29-1, with 9 bases identical to TRBD1. Germline V CDR1 and CDR2: SQVTM, ANQGSEA. The CDR3 length is 13 residues. The ends lost 4 bases at V and 2 bases at J; junction bases unmatched: 3. CDR3 amino acids: CSVATGGTYEQYF. CDR3 nucleotide sequence: TGCAGCGTTGCGACAGGGGGTACCTACGAGCAGTACTTC.

The V gene is TRBV12-3 or TRBV12-4, the J gene TRBJ2-1; no firm D call. V lost 5 bases and J 4 bases, leaving 15 bases between the germline ends. This CDR3 contains 15 residues. The CDR3 sequence: CASSVGRPSYNEQFF. CDR3 nucleotides: TGTGCCAGCAGTGTGGGCAGACCCTCGTACAATGAGCAGTTCTTC.

The chain recombines TRBV19 with TRBJ1-5; D remains unclear. This CDR3 is 13 amino acids long. The ends were cut back, 5 bases at V and 7 bases at J, with 12 bases in the middle. CDR1 is LNHDA and CDR2 is SQIVND in the germline V gene (reference sequence). The CDR3 is CASSYAGGQPQHF. For the CDR3, the DNA is TGTGCCAGTAGTTACGCGGGTGGGCAGCCCCAGCATTTT.

The chain joins TRBV12-3 or TRBV12-4 to TRBJ1-3; D is uncertain. The V end lost 8 bases, the J end lost 9 bases, and 11 bases lay between the germline ends. The CDR3 covers 11 residues. In DNA form, the CDR3 reads TGTGCCAGCGGAATAACCGGCACCATATATTTT. This encodes CASGITGTIYF.

The J gene is TRBJ1-6, the V gene TRBV6-1, with D tentatively TRBD1 (5 bases). This CDR3 region has 14 residues. Looked up from germline, CDR1 is MNHNS and CDR2 is SASEGT. Trimming removed 8 bases at V and 5 bases at J, with 13 bases between. The CDR3 nucleotides are TGTGCCAGCGTTGGGGGGGGGAATAATTCACCCCTCCACTTT. It codes for CASVGGGNNSPLHF.

A word on this clonotype: Possible read error: a much larger clone is one base away. The CDR3 DNA sequence: TGTGCCAGTAGTATAAATGGCCCCGTGTCAACTGAAGCTTCCTTT. Its protein is CASSINGPVSTEASF. The J gene is TRBJ1-1, the V gene TRBV19; D is undetermined. Germline CDR1 is LNHDA and CDR2 is SQIVND (reference sequence). This CDR3 comprises 15 residues.

At least ten counts were recorded for this clonotype. V gene TRBV7-9 combines with J gene TRBJ1-6; 8 bases fit TRBD1. The ends lost 5 bases at V and 7 bases at J; junction bases unmatched: 7. The CDR3 has 15 residues. In germline, CDR1 is SEHNR, CDR2 FQNEAQ (reference sequence). Here the CDR3 DNA reads TGTGCCAGCAGCGACCACAGGGGGGACAATTCACCCCTCCACTTT. Encoded protein: CASSDHRGDNSPLHF. Filled out from reference TRBV7-9 and TRBJ1-6, the complete variable domain reads DTGVSQNPRHKITKRGQNVTFRCDPISEHNRLYWYRQTLGQGPEFLTYFQNEAQLEKSRLLSDRFSAERPKGSFSTLEIQRTEQGDSAMYLCASSDHRGDNSPLHFGNGTRLTVT.

This rearrangement joins TRBV20-1 to TRBJ2-7, with 15 bases fitting TRBD2. The CDR3 extends over 17 amino acids. Trimming at V came to 6 bases and at J to 7 bases, leaving 16 bases not matched to a gene. CDR1 DFQATT and CDR2 SNEGSKA come from the germline V gene (reference sequence). CDR3 nucleotide sequence: TGCAGTGCCGCAGGACTAGCGGGAGGGCCACTCTCAGGGGAGCAGTACTTC. It encodes CSAAGLAGGPLSGEQYF.